This TCR beta chain was profiled in a study of blood T cell repertoires in COVID-19 (TCRdb year 2020). In terms of the full investigation: Samples covering the acute and convalescent phases of COVID-19 were provided by collaborators in the United States, Italy and Spain. The prospective study material was composed of cDNA or gDNA derived from T cells, B-cell-depleted T cells, or PBMCs. The dataset comprised deeply sampled blood TCRbeta repertoires from subjects exposed to, actively infected with, or recovered from COVID-19. The repertoires were made available in a free public database intended to serve as a resource for research on the immune response to SARS-CoV-2. The samples were drawn from the first 160 participants of the ongoing ImmuneRACE study and from about 1,200 subjects provided by 6 global collaborators. The sample metadata nearly always contained a de-identified subject ID, COVID-19 status, age in years and sex. Where available, HLA class I and class II types were taken from metadata supplied by the sample provider and were not determined by assay-based typing.

Each collaborating institution followed its own protocols to collect whole blood in K2EDTA tubes. For TCRbeta analysis, collaborator samples were shipped as frozen whole blood, as isolated PBMCs, or as DNA extracted from either sample type. A word on this clone: The antigen it binds to is not known. No much larger clone exists at a distance of one base, and base qualities are not known.

TCRbeta CDR3 regions were amplified from genomic DNA by means of the immunoSEQ Assay, a bias-controlled multiplex PCR. Concerning the study's data processing: The number of nucleated cells in each sample was estimated from the amplification of reference gene primers within the assay. To quantify the absolute abundance of each unique TCRbeta CDR3 rearrangement, sequence reads were collapsed and filtered. Productive Simpson clonality was computed per sample as the square root of Simpson's diversity index over productive rearrangements. The source is immuneACCESS, and TCRdb retained only in-frame sequences with V and J called. Part of the clones is not carried over; for the studies checked, unresolved V genes explain less than half of this, and the remainder is unexplained. V and J calls and clone size are those listed in that table; D and trimming were worked out from the DNA. This sample gives about 150,000 clones in total; roughly four fifths of them show up just once. The ten most abundant clones make up 15% of the sample.

CDR1 WNHNN and CDR2 SYGVQD are derived from the germline V gene (reference sequence). Here V drops 3 bases and J drops 3 bases, and the junction holds 3 bases not matched to any gene. From cysteine to phenylalanine, the CDR3 is 15 amino acids long. Just the 45-base CDR3 DNA is kept, in frame starting at base 1. The investigation overall reported the following: How much clinical and demographic metadata was included differed by source and by participant, and the metadata was provided uncurated.

The V and J genes are TRBV10-1 and TRBJ2-1, with 9 junctional bases fitting TRBD1. Source material: peripheral blood. The TCR originated in a human donor with acute or convalescent COVID-19. The donor label of this sample is uncertain. The DNA is TGCGCCAGCAGTGACCCGGGACAGGGCTACAATGAGCAGTTCTTC. Its coded protein is CASSDPGQGYNEQFF.